Below, 10 T cell receptor beta chains from the same sample are listed, as sequenced in a study of metastatic and nonmetastatic thyroid tumors. TCRdb re-called the PCR reads with MiXCR. The repertoire holds approximately 31,000 clones, with approximately 20% as singletons. Every patient was untreated before thyroid surgery. The specimen was blood. The receptors were gathered from a female donor with papillary thyroid cancer or a benign thyroid nodule (not recorded which). Some clones in this sample may be carry-over from other donors' samples.

This clone occurred many times. The rearrangement uses TRBV19 and TRBJ2-7; D is ambiguous. CDR3 length: 14 residues. V was pared by 1 base and J by 2 bases, with 9 bases between. CDR1 is LNHDA, CDR2 SQIVND, per germline (reference sequence). This chain's CDR3 is CASSIGVDTYEQYF. The CDR3 nucleotides are TGTGCCAGTAGTATAGGGGTGGATACCTACGAGCAGTACTTC.

This clone was counted at least ten times. The V gene is TRBV19, the J gene TRBJ1-5, with D tentatively TRBD1 (6 bases). CDR1 and CDR2 from the germline V gene are LNHDA and SQIVND (reference sequence). This CDR3 comprises 15 residues. Trimming took off 7 bases at V and 3 bases at J, with 16 bases between the two ends. In DNA form, the CDR3 reads TGTGCCAGTATTGATCTCGGGACACTCAATCAGCCCCAGCATTTT. Its translation: CASIDLGTLNQPQHF.

This clone was counted at least ten times. The chain recombines TRBV19 with TRBJ2-2; D not certain. The CDR3 runs to 14 residues. The germline gives CDR1 LNHDA, CDR2 SQIVND (reference sequence). Trimming shortened V by 3 bases and J by 0 bases, and 5 bases separated the two germline ends. For the CDR3, the DNA is TGTGCCAGTAGTATCCCAGCGAACACCGGGGAGCTGTTTTTT. Its protein is CASSIPANTGELFF.

In its sample, this clone was seen many times. The genes are TRBV6-5 and TRBJ2-3; D might be TRBD2 (6 bases). V dropped 4 bases and J dropped 0 bases, with 11 bases sitting between them. CDR3 length equals 15 residues. Germline V gene data show CDR1 as MNHEY and CDR2 as SVGAGI. CDR3 in amino acids: CASSSRTISTDTQYF. CDR3 in DNA: TGTGCCAGCAGTTCCAGGACTATCAGCACAGATACGCAGTATTTT.

On this clone: At one end, the junction sequence differs from germline, possibly due to a read error. This chain uses TRBV6-5 with TRBJ1-3; D unresolved. CDR3 length: 14 residues. Germline V gene lookup returns CDR1 MNHEY and CDR2 SVGAGI. CDR3: CASSYTLSVNTIYF. The CDR3 nucleotides read TGTGCCAGCAGTTACACCCTCTCTGTAAACACCATATATTTT.

In its sample, this clone was seen many times. The chain recombines TRBV25-1 with TRBJ2-7, with D unresolved. The CDR3 has 15 residues. Germline lookup yields CDR1 MGHDK and CDR2 SYGVNS. V was shortened by 6 bases and J by 3 bases, with 18 bases between the two germline ends. In DNA, the CDR3 is TGTGCCAGCAGCCCACATTCCCCGCTAAACTACGAGCAGTACTTC. The encoded protein is CASSPHSPLNYEQYF.

Comment on this clone: This may come from a read error, since a much larger clone is one base off. The rearrangement links TRBV11-2 to TRBJ2-1, with 11 nucleotides matching TRBD2. Germline CDR1 and CDR2: SGHAT and FQNNGV. This CDR3 is built from 15 residues. V shed 6 bases and J 9 bases; nucleotides not matched to a gene: 10. CDR3 sequence: CASRLGTSGGFEQFF. CDR3 sequence (DNA): TGTGCCAGCAGATTGGGCACTAGCGGGGGATTTGAGCAGTTCTTC.

This clone is medium-sized. J is TRBJ2-7 and V is TRBV27; 10 positions match TRBD1. CDR1 is MNHEY, CDR2 SMNVEV, per germline (reference sequence). The V and J ends lost 3 bases and 4 bases, in that order; junction bases with no gene match: 3. This CDR3 is built from 14 residues. The CDR3 DNA is TGTGCCAGCAGTTTTGGGACAGGGGTATACGAGCAGTACTTC. Translated, it gives CASSFGTGVYEQYF.

This clone is labeled as medium-sized. This rearrangement joins TRBV6-1 to TRBJ1-6, with D hard to call. CDR1 and CDR2 from the germline V gene are MNHNS and SASEGT. CDR3 size: 17 residues. Trimming left V 3 bases short and J 0 bases short, with 12 bases between. CDR3 protein: CASSDINRSSYNSPLHF. In nucleotides, the CDR3 is TGTGCCAGCAGTGACATAAACCGTTCCTCCTATAATTCACCCCTCCACTTT.

This clone has ten or more counts. This chain connects TRBV6-1 to TRBJ2-1; 7 bases match TRBD2. The germline CDR1 and CDR2 sequences are MNHNS and SASEGT. The CDR3 covers 15 residues. V shed 5 bases and J 0 bases; nucleotides not matched to a gene: 4. The CDR3 coding sequence is TGTGCCAGCAGTTTAGCGGGTTTCTCCTACAATGAGCAGTTCTTC. It specifies CASSLAGFSYNEQFF.